The 9 T cell receptor beta chains presented below share a single source sample, sequenced in a study of human T cells and chemical hapten exposure. Time point given: patch test 1, 2 weeks after DPC sensitization. The treatment is: therapeutic diphenylcyclopropenone sensitization with weekly scalp DPC. TCRdb independently ran MiXCR on the RACE reads; one entry per CDR3 protein. The profile covers some 50,000 distinct CDR3 sequences, with 9% to 9.5% appearing a single time and about an eighth taken by the ten largest. Material: whole blood, obtained in connection with sensitization to the hapten diphenylcyclopropenone (DPC). The receptors stem from a woman aged 40 to 50 with alopecia areata. Some clones in this sample may be carry-over from other donors' samples.

This clonotype has only a few counts. This chain connects TRBV7-2 to TRBJ2-5, with D possibly matching TRBD2 (5 bases). This CDR3 spans 14 amino acids. Trimming removed 2 bases at V and 2 bases at J, with 9 bases between. Looked up from germline, CDR1 is SGHTA and CDR2 is FQGNSA. Written as DNA, the CDR3 is TGTGCCAGCAGCTTAACTAGAGCGCAAGAGACCCAGTACTTC. Translating it yields CASSLTRAQETQYF.

In its sample, this clonotype was seen many times. V and J are TRBV29-1 and TRBJ2-1, with 10 bases lining up with TRBD2. The CDR3 contains 19 residues. CDR1 is SQVTM and CDR2 is ANQGSEA in the germline V gene. After removal of 0 bases from V and 0 bases from J, the junction contained 11 bases not matched to a gene. This CDR3 reads CSVEEASGGESSSYNEQFF. As DNA, the CDR3 is TGCAGCGTTGAAGAGGCCAGCGGGGGGGAGTCGAGCTCCTACAATGAGCAGTTCTTC.

This clonotype was detected ten times or more. J is TRBJ1-5 and V is TRBV21-1; the D segment call TRBD1 is taken from the table without a DNA check. TRBV21-1 is a pseudogene segment. The length of the CDR3 is 19 residues. CDR3 in DNA: TGTGCCAGCAGCATCCCGGGACAGAAGATATTACCTAGCAATCAGCCCCAGCATTTT. Its translation is CASSIPGQKILPSNQPQHF.

This rearrangement joins TRBV29-1 to TRBJ2-5, with a possible D match to TRBD1 (6 bases). The CDR3 loop spans 13 amino acids. Germline values: CDR1 SQVTM, CDR2 ANQGSEA. Trimming pared 6 bases from V and 1 base from J, leaving 12 bases between. CDR3 sequence reads: CSVRTVSQETQYF. The CDR3 nucleotides read TGCAGCGTGAGGACAGTCTCCCAAGAGACCCAGTACTTC.

This clonotype was observed at least ten times. This chain joins TRBV5-1 and TRBJ1-5; D not certain. The CDR3 totals 13 residues. V gave up 1 base and J gave up 4 bases, with 6 bases separating them. Germline V gene data show CDR1 as SGHRS and CDR2 as YFSETQ. This chain's CDR3 is CASSLRGNQPQHF. CDR3 in DNA: TGCGCCAGCAGCTTGCGAGGGAATCAGCCCCAGCATTTT.

This clonotype was seen ten or more times. The DNA of the CDR3 is TGTGCCAGCAGCTTGGGAAGGGACAGGATTAATTCACCCCTCCACTTT. As protein: CASSLGRDRINSPLHF. This chain joins TRBV7-2 and TRBJ1-6; 8 bases line up with TRBD1. Trimming removed 3 bases from V and 6 bases from J; junction bases left unmatched: 7. CDR1 and CDR2 (germline): SGHTA, FQGNSA. This CDR3 has 16 amino acids.

This clonotype was seen repeatedly, ten times or more. The chain employs TRBV4-3 and TRBJ2-2, with D maybe TRBD2 (6 bases). Trimming cost V 1 base and J 7 bases, with 16 bases left between them. Germline CDR1 LGHNA, CDR2 YSLEER. The CDR3 runs to 16 residues. CDR3: CASSQGPVGGDGELFF. The CDR3 DNA reads TGCGCCAGCAGCCAAGGCCCCGTCGGGGGAGACGGGGAGCTGTTTTTT.

The sample holds many counts of this clonotype. The chain uses TRBV2 and TRBJ2-6; 7 bases match TRBD1. The germline CDR1 and CDR2 sequences are SNHLY and FYNNEI. V was pared by 5 bases and J by 0 bases, with 13 bases of the junction left unmatched. The CDR3 extends over 19 amino acids. CDR3 bases: TGTGCCAGCAGTCCGGGGTTTGGGACAGCACTCTCTGGGGCCAACGTCCTGACTTTC. Translating gives CASSPGFGTALSGANVLTF. Together with reference TRBV2 and TRBJ2-6, the CDR3 gives the full variable domain: EPEVTQTPSHQVTQMGQEVILRCVPISNHLYFYWYRQILGQKVEFLVSFYNNEISEKSEIFDDQFSVERPDGSNFTLKIRSTKLEDSAMYFCASSPGFGTALSGANVLTFGAGSRLTVL.

This clonotype was seen at least ten times. This rearrangement joins TRBV29-1 to TRBJ2-2; D gene ambiguous. Germline values: CDR1 SQVTM, CDR2 ANQGSEA. The CDR3 loop spans 14 amino acids. V shed 0 bases and J shed 4 bases, with 9 bases lying between them. CDR3 sequence (DNA): TGCAGCGTTGAAGAGGTTTTGAGCACCGGGGAGCTGTTTTTT. Its protein is CSVEEVLSTGELFF.